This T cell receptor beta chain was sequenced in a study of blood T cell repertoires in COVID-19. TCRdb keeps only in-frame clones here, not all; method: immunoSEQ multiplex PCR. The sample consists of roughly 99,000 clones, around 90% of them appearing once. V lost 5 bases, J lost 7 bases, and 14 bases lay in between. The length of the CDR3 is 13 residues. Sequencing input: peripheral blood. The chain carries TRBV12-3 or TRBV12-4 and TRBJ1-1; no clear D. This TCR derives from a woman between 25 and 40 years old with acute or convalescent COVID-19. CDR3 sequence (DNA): TGTGCCAGCAGTGAATCTAGAGTCGGTGAAGCTTTCTTT. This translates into CASSESRVGEAFF.